Listed here are 13 T cell receptor beta chains from one sample, sequenced in a study of T cell changes during pregnancy in multiple sclerosis. The table came from immunoSEQ multiplex PCR; TCRdb's copy has only in-frame clones and leaves some out. The sample has some 39,000 clones; about 93% are singletons. Specimen: CD4+ T cells from peripheral blood mononuclear cells, collected in the second trimester of pregnancy. The receptors shown here come from a female donor in good health, enrolled as a control in a pregnancy study.

This chain links TRBV7-2 with TRBJ1-5; 7 bases are shared with TRBD1. CDR1 SGHTA and CDR2 FQGNSA come from the germline V gene. V was clipped by 5 bases and J by 6 bases; unmatched bases: 4. The length of the CDR3 is 13 residues. Here the CDR3 DNA reads TGTGCCAGCAGCACAGACAGGGTTCAGCCCCAGCATTTT. This codes for CASSTDRVQPQHF. Filled out from reference TRBV7-2 and TRBJ1-5, the complete variable domain reads GAGVSQSPSNKVTEKGKDVELRCDPISGHTALYWYRQSLGQGLEFLIYFQGNSAPDKSGLPSDRFSAERTGGSVSTLTIQRTQQEDSAVYLCASSTDRVQPQHFGDGTRLSIL.

The genes are TRBV18 and TRBJ2-7; 8 bases are a match to TRBD2. The CDR3 length is 14 residues. The germline gives CDR1 KGHSH, CDR2 LQKENI. The junction had 4 bases not matched to a gene; V was cut back by 0 bases and J by 6 bases. The CDR3 DNA sequence: TGTGCCAGCTCACCACCGCGGGGGGCGAGCGAGCAGTACTTC. This gives the protein CASSPPRGASEQYF.

CDR3 coding DNA: TGTGCCAGCAGCTTAGACCTTTTGCTCGGCGAGCAGTACTTC. Translation: CASSLDLLLGEQYF. The chain is built from TRBV7-8 and TRBJ2-7; D call uncertain. Trimming removed 1 base from V and 6 bases from J, with 13 bases in between. In germline, CDR1 is SGHVS, CDR2 FQNEAQ. CDR3 length: 14 residues.

The chain recombines TRBV7-8 with TRBJ2-1; D possibly corresponds to TRBD2 (5 bases). The CDR3 spans 17 residues. Germline loops: CDR1 SGHVS, CDR2 FQNEAQ. V lost 1 base and J 0 bases, leaving 13 bases between the germline ends. The CDR3 region has the DNA TGTGCCAGCAGCTTAGTTTTCAGCGGTAGCTCCTACAATGAGCAGTTCTTC. Amino acids: CASSLVFSGSSYNEQFF.

In its sample, this clone was seen once. The V and J genes are TRBV4-3 and TRBJ2-7; maybe TRBD2 (7 bases). V was pared by 0 bases and J by 0 bases, with 12 bases between. The germline CDR1 and CDR2 sequences are LGHNA and YSLEER. This CDR3 contains 16 residues. CDR3 in amino acids: CASSQDIAGASYEQYF. The CDR3 DNA sequence: TGCGCCAGCAGCCAAGACATTGCGGGGGCCTCCTACGAGCAGTACTTC.

The rearrangement joins TRBV6-5 to TRBJ1-2; D ambiguous. The V end lost 0 bases, the J end lost 4 bases, and 15 bases lay between the germline ends. Germline V lookup: CDR1 MNHEY, CDR2 SVGAGI. CDR3 length: 16 amino acids. The CDR3 region is CASSYSSISGSYGYTF. The CDR3 bases are TGTGCCAGCAGTTACTCGTCGATTTCAGGTAGCTATGGCTACACCTTC.

The chain recombines TRBV10-3 with TRBJ2-1; D possibly corresponds to TRBD1 (5 bases). Germline V CDR1 and CDR2: ENHRY, SYGVKD. The CDR3 length is 14 residues. V lost 11 bases, J lost 0 bases, and 14 bases lay in between. CDR3 DNA: TGTGCCCATGGGCAGGGCACCTCCTACAATGAGCAGTTCTTC. As protein: CAHGQGTSYNEQFF.

The CDR3 region is CASSQDRPGDTQYF. CDR3 in DNA: TGCGCCAGCAGCCAAGATAGGCCGGGAGATACGCAGTATTTT. The gene calls are TRBV4-1 and TRBJ2-3; D is unresolved. CDR3 length: 14 residues. The germline V gene has CDR1 MGHRA and CDR2 YSYEKL. V was pared by 0 bases and J by 5 bases, with 9 bases between.

This clone was observed a single time. The chain carries TRBV2 and TRBJ1-4; no firm D call. This CDR3 is 14 amino acids long. Germline CDR1 reads SNHLY; CDR2 reads FYNNEI. V lost 7 bases to trimming and J lost 0 bases, with 9 bases between them. This CDR3 reads CASNHFATNEKLFF. The CDR3 bases are TGTGCCAGCAACCACTTTGCAACTAATGAAAAACTGTTTTTT.

The rearrangement uses TRBV7-8 and TRBJ2-7, with 9 bases lining up with TRBD1. V lost 3 bases, J lost 3 bases, and 3 bases stayed unmatched. Germline V gives CDR1 SGHVS, CDR2 FQNEAQ. The CDR3 loop spans 14 amino acids. CDR3 protein: CASSFGTGFYEQYF. As DNA, the CDR3 is TGTGCCAGCAGCTTCGGGACAGGGTTCTACGAGCAGTACTTC. Variable domain in full (rest from reference TRBV7-8 and TRBJ2-7): GAGVSQSPRYKVAKRGQDVALRCDPISGHVSLFWYQQALGQGPEFLTYFQNEAQLDKSGLPSDRFFAERPEGSVSTLKIQRTQQEDSAVYLCASSFGTGFYEQYFGPGTRLTVT.

The chain links TRBV21-1 to TRBJ1-1. TRBV21-1 is a pseudogene locus. The CDR3 length is 14 residues. The DNA for the CDR3 is TGTGCCAGCAGCATCCCGGGATTCGGCACTGAAGCTTTCTTT. Translated: CASSIPGFGTEAFF.

CDR3 nucleotides: TGTGCCAGCAGGAGCGAGCCCGCGAGTGAAGCTTTCTTT. Residues: CASRSEPASEAFF. This chain joins TRBV7-3 and TRBJ1-1, with D unresolved. V was clipped by 6 bases and J by 7 bases, with 15 bases between them. Germline lookup yields CDR1 SGHTA and CDR2 FQGTGA. This CDR3 contains 13 residues.

Concerning this clone: Other DNA sequences from this sample encode an identical CDR3 as well. V is TRBV13 and J is TRBJ2-7; TRBD1 matches at 7 bases. Germline CDR1 and CDR2: PRHDT and FYEKMQ (reference sequence). The CDR3 runs to 15 residues. Trimming took 5 bases from V and 1 from J; bases not matched to a gene: 8. The DNA of the CDR3 is TGTGCCAGCAGCCCCGGAAAGACAGGGTCCTACGAGCAGTACTTC. Its protein is CASSPGKTGSYEQYF.